Reported below is one T cell receptor (beta chain). These data are taken from a study of blood T cell repertoires in COVID-19. About the research overall: Samples came from the United States, Italy and Spain, spanning acute and convalescent COVID-19. In each case, the material was cDNA or gDNA derived from T cells, B-cell-depleted T cells, or PBMCs.

In the source study's methods: Nucleated cell number was recorded as an estimate derived from reference gene primer amplification. The method was immunoSEQ multiplex PCR; TCRdb's version includes in-frame clones alone and lacks a portion of them. The V and J calls and clone size are taken from that table; D and trimming were inferred from the DNA. This sample has 45,000 to 70,000 clones, with roughly 90% found just once. The sample taken for sequencing was peripheral blood. The source of this sequence is a woman aged 80 or over with COVID-19, enrolled during active disease.

CDR3 loop: CASSGPGGENTEAFF. CDR3 DNA sequence: TGTGCCAGCAGTGGTCCCGGGGGGGAAAACACTGAAGCTTTCTTT. The V call is TRBV2, the J call TRBJ1-1; tentative D call: TRBD1 (5 bases). Trimming removed 4 bases from V and 2 bases from J, with 14 bases in between. The germline CDR1 and CDR2 sequences are SNHLY and FYNNEI. The length of the CDR3 is 15 residues.